This TCR beta chain was obtained from a study of T cell responses to AZD1222 COVID-19 vaccine. Study findings and constraints: Donors in the cohort were predominantly white British and more often female, and clonal diversity was possibly underestimated. Per reports, nearly half of all spike-specific TCRs target regions that are unmutated in variants.

Germline V CDR1 and CDR2: KGHDR, SFDVKD. V was clipped by 4 bases and J by 8 bases, with 14 bases between them. The CDR3 consists of 14 residues. Worth noting for this clone: The antigen is unknown.

The data were produced by immunoSEQ multiplex PCR, yet TCRdb's version contains in-frame clones alone and is incomplete. This table holds roughly 150,000 clones, around 93% found once. The V and J genes are TRBV24-1 and TRBJ2-1, with a tentative D call TRBD2 (7 bases). The sequence came from an adult in good health. This sample comprised peripheral blood, obtained on day 0 of AZD1222 vaccination. CDR3 protein: CATSDSQGGDEQFF. The CDR3 nucleotides are TGTGCCACCAGTGACTCACAGGGAGGGGATGAGCAGTTCTTC.